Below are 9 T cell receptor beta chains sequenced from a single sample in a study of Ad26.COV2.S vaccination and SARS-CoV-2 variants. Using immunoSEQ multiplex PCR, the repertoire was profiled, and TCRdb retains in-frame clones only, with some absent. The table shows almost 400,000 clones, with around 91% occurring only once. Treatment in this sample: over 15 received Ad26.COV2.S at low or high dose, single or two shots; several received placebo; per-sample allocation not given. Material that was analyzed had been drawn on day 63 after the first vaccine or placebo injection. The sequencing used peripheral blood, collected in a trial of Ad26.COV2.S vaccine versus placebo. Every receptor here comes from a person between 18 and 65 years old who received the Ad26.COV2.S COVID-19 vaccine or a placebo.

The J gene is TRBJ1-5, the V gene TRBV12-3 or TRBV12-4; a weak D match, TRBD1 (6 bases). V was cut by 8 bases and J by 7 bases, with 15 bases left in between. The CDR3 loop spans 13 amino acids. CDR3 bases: TGTGCCAGCGGTCGATATGACAGGCAGCCCCAGCATTTT. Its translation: CASGRYDRQPQHF.

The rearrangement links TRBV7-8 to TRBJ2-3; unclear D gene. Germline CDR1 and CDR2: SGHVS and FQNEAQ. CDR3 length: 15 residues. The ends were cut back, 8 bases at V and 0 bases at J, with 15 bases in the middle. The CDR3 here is CASATYARSTDTQYF. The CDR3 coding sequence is TGTGCCAGCGCAACCTACGCGCGGAGCACAGATACGCAGTATTTT.

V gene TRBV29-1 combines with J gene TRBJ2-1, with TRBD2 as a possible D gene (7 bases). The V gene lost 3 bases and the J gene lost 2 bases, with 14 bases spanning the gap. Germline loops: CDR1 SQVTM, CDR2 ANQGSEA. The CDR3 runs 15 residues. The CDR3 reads CSVEGGRETYNEQFF. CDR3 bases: TGCAGCGTTGAGGGGGGGCGGGAGACCTACAATGAGCAGTTCTTC.

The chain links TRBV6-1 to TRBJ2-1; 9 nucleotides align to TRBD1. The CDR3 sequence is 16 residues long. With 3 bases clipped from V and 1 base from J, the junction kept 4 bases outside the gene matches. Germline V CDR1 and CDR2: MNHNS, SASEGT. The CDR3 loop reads CASSDNRGLSYNEQFF. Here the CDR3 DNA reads TGTGCCAGCAGTGATAACAGGGGGCTTTCCTACAATGAGCAGTTCTTC.

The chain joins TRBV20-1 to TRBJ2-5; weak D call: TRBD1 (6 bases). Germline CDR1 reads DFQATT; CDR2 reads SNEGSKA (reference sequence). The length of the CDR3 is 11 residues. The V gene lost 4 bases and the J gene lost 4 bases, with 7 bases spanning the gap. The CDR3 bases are TGCAGTGCTATGACAGGAGAGACCCAGTACTTC. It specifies CSAMTGETQYF.

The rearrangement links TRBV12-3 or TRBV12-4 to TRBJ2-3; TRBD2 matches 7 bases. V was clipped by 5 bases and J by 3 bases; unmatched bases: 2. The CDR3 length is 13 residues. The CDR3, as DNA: TGTGCCAGCAGTATACTAGCGACAGATACGCAGTATTTT. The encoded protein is CASSILATDTQYF.

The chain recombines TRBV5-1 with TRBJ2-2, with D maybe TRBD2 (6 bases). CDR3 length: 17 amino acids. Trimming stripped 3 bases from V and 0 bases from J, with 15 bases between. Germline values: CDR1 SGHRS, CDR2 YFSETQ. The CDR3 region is CASSSPGGTSNTGELFF. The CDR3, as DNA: TGCGCCAGCAGCTCACCTGGCGGGACCTCGAACACCGGGGAGCTGTTTTTT. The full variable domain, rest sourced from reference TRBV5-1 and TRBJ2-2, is KAGVTQTPRYLIKTRGQQVTLSCSPISGHRSVSWYQQTPGQGLQFLFEYFSETQRNKGNFPGRFSGRQFSNSRSEMNVSTLELGDSALYLCASSSPGGTSNTGELFFGEGSRLTVL.

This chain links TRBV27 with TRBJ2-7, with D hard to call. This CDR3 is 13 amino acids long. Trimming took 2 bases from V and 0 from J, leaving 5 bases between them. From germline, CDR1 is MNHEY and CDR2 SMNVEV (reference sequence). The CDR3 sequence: CASSLSASYEQYF. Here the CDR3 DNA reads TGTGCCAGCAGTTTAAGTGCCTCCTACGAGCAGTACTTC.

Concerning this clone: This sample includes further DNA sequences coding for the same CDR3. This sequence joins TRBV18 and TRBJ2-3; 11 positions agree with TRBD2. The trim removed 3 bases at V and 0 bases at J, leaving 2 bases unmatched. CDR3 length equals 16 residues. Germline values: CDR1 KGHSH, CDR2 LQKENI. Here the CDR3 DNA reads TGTGCCAGCTCACCTGGACTAGCGGGTAGCACAGATACGCAGTATTTT. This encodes CASSPGLAGSTDTQYF.